A single sample is the source of the 13 T cell receptor beta chains below, sequenced in a study of CD8+ T cells in alopecia areata. The sequencing template was cDNA reverse transcribed from extracted RNA. This table comes from immunoSEQ multiplex PCR, and its TCRdb copy is limited to in-frame clones, with some not included. The data show around 200,000 clones, 53% seen once. Documented treatment: oral pan-JAK inhibitor, 5-10 mg twice daily. The sample consisted of CD8+ T cells sorted from blood, taken at week 24, from a patient treated with tofacitinib. These receptor sequences come from a human donor with alopecia areata.

A single count supports this clone. This rearrangement joins TRBV6-5 to TRBJ1-2; no definite D call. Trimming took 7 bases from V and 0 from J, leaving 15 bases between them. The CDR3 length is 15 residues. CDR1 and CDR2 from the germline V gene are MNHEY and SVGAGI. The CDR3 DNA reads as TGTGCCAGCACCCACCCCGGGATAGCTAACTATGGCTACACCTTC. Its translation is CASTHPGIANYGYTF.

This clone turned up a few times. The genes are TRBV29-1 and TRBJ2-3; D possibly matches TRBD1 or TRBD2 (6 bases each). V dropped 1 base and J dropped 3 bases, with 14 bases sitting between them. Germline lookup yields CDR1 SQVTM and CDR2 ANQGSEA. The CDR3 extends over 15 amino acids. CDR3 bases: TGCAGCGTTGAAGGTAGTAGGGGGGAGACAGATACGCAGTATTTT. It specifies CSVEGSRGETDTQYF.

This chain joins TRBV4-3 and TRBJ2-1, with D possibly matching TRBD1 (6 bases). This CDR3 region has 18 residues. V lost 0 bases to trimming and J lost 5 bases, with 20 bases between them. Germline V CDR1 and CDR2: LGHNA, YSLEER. The CDR3 here is CASSQDVQGPSSHNEQFF. CDR3 nucleotides: TGCGCCAGCAGCCAAGATGTCCAGGGGCCCTCATCCCACAATGAGCAGTTCTTC.

This clone was detected only a few times. J is TRBJ2-1 and V is TRBV7-9; 10 bases line up with TRBD1. Looked up from germline, CDR1 is SEHNR and CDR2 is FQNEAQ (reference sequence). Trimming at V came to 5 bases and at J to 3 bases, leaving 4 bases not matched to a gene. The CDR3 length is 15 residues. The CDR3 reads CASSETGGVYNEQFF. In nucleotides, the CDR3 is TGTGCCAGCAGCGAGACAGGGGGCGTCTACAATGAGCAGTTCTTC.

The chain employs TRBV4-2 and TRBJ1-2; the D is unclear. The CDR3 loop spans 15 amino acids. Germline CDR1 LGHNA, CDR2 YNFKEQ. Trimming stripped 5 bases from V and 6 bases from J, with 19 bases between. Written as DNA, the CDR3 is TGTGCCAGCAGCTTGGAGCCAGGATCTATTGATGGCTACACCTTC. Translating it yields CASSLEPGSIDGYTF.

The genes are TRBV29-1 and TRBJ1-2; a possible D gene is TRBD1 (5 bases). The CDR3 runs 16 residues. Per germline, CDR1 SQVTM and CDR2 ANQGSEA. V lost 0 bases and J lost 3, with 17 bases in between. The CDR3 sequence is CSVEDPGQGGDYGYTF. The CDR3 DNA reads TGCAGCGTTGAAGATCCTGGTCAGGGAGGGGACTATGGCTACACCTTC.

The table lists this clone with a few counts. This rearrangement joins TRBV10-3 to TRBJ1-6, with D unresolved. Germline loops: CDR1 ENHRY, CDR2 SYGVKD. This CDR3 has 15 residues. V lost 4 bases and J lost 9, with 16 bases in between. CDR3 nucleotides: TGTGCCATCAGTGTGCTCCTCTTGGGCGGTTCACCCCTCCACTTT. Translated, it gives CAISVLLLGGSPLHF.

V usage is TRBV5-1 and J usage is TRBJ2-4, with D unresolved. The CDR3 is 15 residues long. Germline V CDR1 and CDR2: SGHRS, YFSETQ. Trimming removed 0 bases from V and 1 base from J, with 8 bases in between. DNA for the CDR3: TGCGCCAGCAGCTTGGAGGGTAGGGCCAAAAACATTCAGTACTTC. Amino acids: CASSLEGRAKNIQYF.

This clone was counted between two and nine times. The chain employs TRBV19 and TRBJ2-1; D is unclear. The V gene's germline CDR1 is LNHDA and CDR2 SQIVND (reference sequence). V was trimmed by 1 base and J by 1 base, leaving 2 bases between them. This CDR3 contains 13 residues. The CDR3 sequence: CASSIGSYNEQFF. The CDR3 coding sequence is TGTGCCAGTAGTATAGGTTCCTACAATGAGCAGTTCTTC.

The chain joins TRBV13 to TRBJ2-5; D not resolved. Trimming took off 4 bases at V and 3 bases at J, with 9 bases between the two ends. CDR1 PRHDT and CDR2 FYEKMQ come from the germline V gene (reference sequence). There are 13 residues in the CDR3. The CDR3: CASSSRLEETQYF. As DNA, the CDR3 is TGTGCCAGCAGCTCCCGACTGGAAGAGACCCAGTACTTC.

This clone came up a few times. V usage is TRBV29-1 and J usage is TRBJ1-2; D call uncertain. V lost 3 bases, J lost 8 bases, and 10 bases lay in between. The CDR3 loop spans 11 amino acids. Per the germline V gene, CDR1 is SQVTM and CDR2 is ANQGSEA. The CDR3 sequence is CSVEVSPGYTF. CDR3 nucleotide sequence: TGCAGCGTTGAGGTATCTCCAGGCTACACCTTC. The whole variable domain, filled in from reference TRBV29-1 and TRBJ1-2, reads SAVISQKPSRDICQRGTSLTIQCQVDSQVTMMFWYRQQPGQSLTLIATANQGSEATYESGFVIDKFPISRPNLTFSTLTVSNMSPEDSSIYLCSVEVSPGYTFGSGTRLTVV.

The chain has TRBV7-8 and TRBJ2-1; D gene uncertain. Germline V lookup: CDR1 SGHVS, CDR2 FQNEAQ. V was trimmed by 0 bases and J by 6 bases, leaving 15 bases between them. The CDR3 totals 16 residues. The CDR3 sequence: CASSLATPTWGNEQFF. The CDR3, as DNA: TGTGCCAGCAGCTTAGCCACTCCAACCTGGGGCAATGAGCAGTTCTTC.

A word on this clone: Other DNA sequences of this sample code for an identical CDR3. CDR3 DNA: TGCGCCAGCAGCCAAGACGTAGGGAGGGGCACTGAAGCTTTCTTT. It is translated as CASSQDVGRGTEAFF. V is TRBV4-3 and J is TRBJ1-1; perhaps TRBD1 as D (5 bases). Per the germline V gene, CDR1 is LGHNA and CDR2 is YSLEER. The CDR3 loop spans 15 amino acids. The germline V and J ends were trimmed by 0 bases and 4 bases, with 12 bases remaining between them.